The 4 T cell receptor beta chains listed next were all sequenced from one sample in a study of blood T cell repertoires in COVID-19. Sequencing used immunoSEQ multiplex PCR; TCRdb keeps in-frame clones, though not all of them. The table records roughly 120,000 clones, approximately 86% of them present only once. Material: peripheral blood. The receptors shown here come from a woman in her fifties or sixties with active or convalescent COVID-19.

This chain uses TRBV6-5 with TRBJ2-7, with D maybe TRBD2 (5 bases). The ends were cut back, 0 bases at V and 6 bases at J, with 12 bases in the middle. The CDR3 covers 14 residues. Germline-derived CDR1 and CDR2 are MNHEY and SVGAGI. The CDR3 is CASSYSGTGVEQYF. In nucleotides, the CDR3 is TGTGCCAGCAGTTACTCGGGAACCGGGGTCGAGCAGTACTTC.

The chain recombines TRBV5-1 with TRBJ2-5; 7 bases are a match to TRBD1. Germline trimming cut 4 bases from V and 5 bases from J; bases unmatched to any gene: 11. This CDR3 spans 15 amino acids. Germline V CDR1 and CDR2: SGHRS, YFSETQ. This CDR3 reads CASSQQTTGRETQYF. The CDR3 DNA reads TGCGCCAGCAGCCAACAAACGACAGGGCGGGAGACCCAGTACTTC.

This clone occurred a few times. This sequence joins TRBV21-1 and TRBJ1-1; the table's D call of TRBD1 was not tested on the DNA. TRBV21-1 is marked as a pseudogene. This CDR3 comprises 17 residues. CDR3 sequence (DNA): TGTGCCAGCAGCAAAGGGTCCCCGACAGGCGGGAACACTGAAGCTTTCTTT. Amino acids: CASSKGSPTGGNTEAFF.

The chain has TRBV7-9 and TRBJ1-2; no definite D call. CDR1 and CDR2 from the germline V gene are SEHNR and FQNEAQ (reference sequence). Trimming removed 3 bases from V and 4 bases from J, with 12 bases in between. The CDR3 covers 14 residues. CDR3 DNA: TGTGCCAGCAGCTTGATAGGACTCTCCTATGGCTACACCTTC. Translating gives CASSLIGLSYGYTF.